The clone carrying this T cell receptor (beta chain) was recorded at least ten times. Its target is not known. The TCR library was built from RNA with a 3' RACE protocol and unique molecular identifiers. In TCRdb, the 3' RACE reads were re-called with MiXCR into one record per CDR3 protein. The sample shows about 89,000 distinct CDR3 sequences, 5.5% to 8.5% of them seen only once. This sample stems from a study of HIV-infected children after antiretroviral therapy interruption. Study-level information: Weeks 0, 48 and 150 were sampled under continuous treatment. Notes on the study in general: By the end of treatment interruption, naive CD4+ clonality (Gini) increased. The CD45RA+ naive sort may contain some EMRA or stem memory cells.

Treatment described: PENTA 11 planned treatment interruption arm or continuous ART arm. This material consisted of CD45RA+ CD4+ T cells from PBMCs, pooled from several time points, taken from a donor given antiretroviral therapy, either interrupted or continuous. The subset here: naive CD4+ CD45RA+ CD45RO- T cells. The sequence came from a pool of human donors with HIV.

In nucleotides, the CDR3 is TGTGCCTGGAGTGGGGGACTAGCGGGGGCCGAACAGTACTTC. This codes for CAWSGGLAGAEQYF. V is TRBV30 and J is TRBJ2-7, with TRBD2 matching 14 bases. Germline V gives CDR1 GTSNPN, CDR2 SVGIG (reference sequence). J lost 10 bases, V lost 1 base, and 6 bases had no gene match. This CDR3 is 14 amino acids long. The variable domain in full, completed from reference TRBV30 and TRBJ2-7, reads SQTIHQWPATLVQPVGSPLSLECTVEGTSNPNLYWYRQAAGRGLQLLFYSVGIGQISSEVPQNLSASRPQDRQFILSSKKLLLSDSGFYLCAWSGGLAGAEQYFGPGTRLTVT.